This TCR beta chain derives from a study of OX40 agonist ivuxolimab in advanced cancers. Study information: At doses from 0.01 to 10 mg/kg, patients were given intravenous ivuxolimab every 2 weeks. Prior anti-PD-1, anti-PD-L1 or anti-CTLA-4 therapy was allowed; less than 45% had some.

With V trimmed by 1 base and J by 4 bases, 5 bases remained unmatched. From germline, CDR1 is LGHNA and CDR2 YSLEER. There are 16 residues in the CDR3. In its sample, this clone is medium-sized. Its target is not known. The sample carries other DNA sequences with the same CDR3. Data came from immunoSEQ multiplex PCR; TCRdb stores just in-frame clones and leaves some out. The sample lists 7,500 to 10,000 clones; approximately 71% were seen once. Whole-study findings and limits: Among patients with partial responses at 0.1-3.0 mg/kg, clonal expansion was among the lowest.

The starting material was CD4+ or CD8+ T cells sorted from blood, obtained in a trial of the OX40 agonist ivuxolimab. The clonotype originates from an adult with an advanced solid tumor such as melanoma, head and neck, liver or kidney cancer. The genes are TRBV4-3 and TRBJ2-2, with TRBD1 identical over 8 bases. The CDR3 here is CASSQGRTGITGELFF. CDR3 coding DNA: TGCGCCAGCAGCCAAGGGCGGACAGGGATCACCGGGGAGCTGTTTTTT.